This TCR beta chain derives from a study of blood T cell repertoires in COVID-19. For the study at large: Italy, Spain and the United States were the sources of the convalescent and acute COVID-19 samples.

Using immunoSEQ multiplex PCR, the repertoire was profiled, and TCRdb retains in-frame clones only, with some absent. The sample yields 150,000 to 200,000 clones, roughly 85% seen once. The CDR3 contains 15 residues. Germline V gene data show CDR1 as MNHEY and CDR2 as SVGAGI. Between the trimmed V and J ends, which lost 0 bases and 3 bases, there was a span of 12 bases. Membership in each cohort depended on participant-reported clinical history. The receptor comes from a woman in her 70s in a cohort exposed to, infected with or recovered from COVID-19 (not recorded which). Sequencing was done on a sample of PBMCs or T cells enriched from blood (not recorded which). The chain uses TRBV6-5 and TRBJ2-7; D not resolved. The CDR3 protein is CASSYSIADHYEQYF. CDR3 sequence (DNA): TGTGCCAGCAGTTACTCGATCGCGGATCACTACGAGCAGTACTTC.